This T cell receptor beta chain appears in the sequencing data of a study of blood T cell repertoires in COVID-19. The length of the CDR3 is 16 residues. TCRdb's copy holds only in-frame clones and misses some; the assay was immunoSEQ multiplex PCR. The repertoire holds 650,000 to 800,000 clones, about 87% seen once, with approximately 0.3% in the top ten. The sequence was collected from a woman under 30 with acute or convalescent COVID-19. The chain couples TRBV21-1 to TRBJ1-1; the DNA was not compared with TRBD1, the D call given in the table. TRBV21-1 is a pseudogene locus. Sequencing was performed on peripheral blood. The CDR3 protein is CASSKSPGRMDTEAFF. DNA for the CDR3: TGTGCCAGCAGCAAATCCCCAGGAAGGATGGACACTGAAGCTTTCTTT.